Listed below are T cell receptor beta chains from one sample, sequenced in a study of identical twins. Each CDR3 protein is one row after TCRdb ran MiXCR on the 5' RACE reads. The table shows hundreds of thousands of distinct CDR3 sequences, with approximately 21% occurring only once. This sample also belongs to another study, concerning T cells expressing NK-cell markers.

Material for sequencing was PBMCs. Source of these receptors: a woman under 30 in good health. Both conserved end residues are part of each CDR3. The order of the fields is CDR3 protein, CDR3 DNA, D gene, J gene, clone size, V gene. The D gene is left open where the match is weak. Clone size is not always given. Where it is, it says once, few, many or a class for expanded clones.

CDR3: CSATDRATEAFF; DNA: TGCAGTGCCACGGACAGGGCCACTGAAGCTTTCTTT; D: TRBD1; J: TRBJ1-1; size: -; V: TRBV20-1
CDR3: CSVELAINEQFF; DNA: TGCAGCGTTGAACTAGCGATCAATGAGCAGTTCTTC; D: -; J: TRBJ2-1; size: -; V: TRBV29-1
CDR3: CASSPSLAGGLGPYEQYF; DNA: TGTGCCAGCAGTCCGTCCCTAGCGGGAGGTTTGGGGCCCTACGAGCAGTACTTC; D: TRBD2; J: TRBJ2-7; size: few; V: TRBV27
CDR3: CSARLVAVRGTQYF; DNA: TGCAGTGCTAGATTGGTGGCGGTCAGAGGGACCCAGTACTTC; D: -; J: TRBJ2-5; size: few; V: TRBV20-1
CDR3: CASSPGREGTEAFF; DNA: TGTGCCAGCAGCCCGGGACGGGAGGGGACTGAAGCTTTCTTT; D: -; J: TRBJ1-1; size: few; V: TRBV12-3/TRBV12-4
CDR3: CASSLAARGDYEQYF; DNA: TGTGCCAGCAGCTTAGCGGCGCGGGGGGACTACGAGCAGTACTTC; D: TRBD2; J: TRBJ2-7; size: few; V: TRBV7-6
CDR3: CSARDPGQGAAEAFF; DNA: TGCAGTGCTAGAGATCCCGGACAGGGGGCGGCTGAAGCTTTCTTT; D: TRBD1; J: TRBJ1-1; size: many; V: TRBV20-1
CDR3: CSPRRGAETQYF; DNA: TGCAGCCCCCGGAGGGGGGCGGAGACCCAGTACTTC; D: -; J: TRBJ2-5; size: few; V: TRBV20-1
CDR3: CASSYIAGGGYEQYF; DNA: TGTGCCAGCAGTTACATAGCGGGAGGCGGGTACGAGCAGTACTTC; D: TRBD2; J: TRBJ2-7; size: many; V: TRBV6-5
CDR3: CASSYSLAGAGDTQYF; DNA: TGTGCCAGCAGTTACTCTCTAGCGGGAGCTGGAGATACGCAGTATTTT; D: TRBD2; J: TRBJ2-3; size: few; V: TRBV6-5
CDR3: CASRENRGFNEKLFF; DNA: TGTGCCAGCAGAGAGAACAGGGGGTTTAATGAAAAACTGTTTTTT; D: TRBD1; J: TRBJ1-4; size: -; V: TRBV25-1
CDR3: CASRYAGGQGVSYGYTF; DNA: TGTGCCAGCAGGTACGCAGGCGGACAGGGTGTTTCCTATGGCTACACCTTC; D: TRBD1; J: TRBJ1-2; size: many; V: TRBV28
CDR3: CASSLVLPGADTQYF; DNA: TGTGCCAGCAGTTTAGTTTTGCCAGGGGCAGATACGCAGTATTTT; D: -; J: TRBJ2-3; size: few; V: TRBV12-3/TRBV12-4
CDR3: CASSYGSREDGYTF; DNA: TGTGCCAGCAGCTATGGGTCCCGGGAGGATGGCTACACCTTC; D: -; J: TRBJ1-2; size: few; V: TRBV7-2
CDR3: CASSDRGGSGYNEQFF; DNA: TGTGCCAGCAGCGACCGGGGCGGGAGTGGGTACAATGAGCAGTTCTTC; D: TRBD2; J: TRBJ2-1; size: few; V: TRBV6-1
CDR3: CASSRHRDTQYF; DNA: TGTGCCAGCAGTCGACACCGGGATACGCAGTATTTT; D: -; J: TRBJ2-3; size: many; V: TRBV7-2
CDR3: CASSGRVYEQFF; DNA: TGTGCCAGCAGTGGCAGGGTTTATGAGCAGTTCTTC; D: -; J: TRBJ2-1; size: -; V: TRBV6-1
CDR3: CASSQGLTLQETQYF; DNA: TGCGCCAGCAGCCAGGGCCTAACCCTGCAAGAGACCCAGTACTTC; D: -; J: TRBJ2-5; size: few; V: TRBV5-1
CDR3: CASSKGQAYEQYF; DNA: TGTGCCAGCAGTAAGGGACAGGCCTACGAGCAGTACTTC; D: TRBD1; J: TRBJ2-7; size: many; V: TRBV6-2/TRBV6-3
CDR3: CASSPMAGGITDTQYF; DNA: TGTGCCAGCAGCCCCATGGCGGGGGGGATCACAGATACGCAGTATTTT; D: TRBD2; J: TRBJ2-3; size: -; V: TRBV7-2
CDR3: CSVEGSATDTQYF; DNA: TGCAGCGTTGAGGGGTCGGCGACAGATACGCAGTATTTT; D: -; J: TRBJ2-3; size: few; V: TRBV29-1
CDR3: CASSLASEWDIQYF; DNA: TGCGCCAGCAGCTTGGCCTCGGAGTGGGACATTCAGTACTTC; D: -; J: TRBJ2-4; size: -; V: TRBV5-1
CDR3: CASQPRSGRQETQYF; DNA: TGTGCCAGCCAACCACGTTCTGGGCGCCAAGAGACCCAGTACTTC; D: -; J: TRBJ2-5; size: few; V: TRBV12-3/TRBV12-4
CDR3: CASSFRFFDTQYF; DNA: TGTGCCAGCAGTTTCAGGTTCTTCGATACGCAGTATTTT; D: -; J: TRBJ2-3; size: -; V: TRBV12-3/TRBV12-4
CDR3: CASSPRAGGMAQETQYF; DNA: TGTGCCAGCAGCCCACGGGCGGGGGGGATGGCACAAGAGACCCAGTACTTC; D: TRBD2; J: TRBJ2-5; size: few; V: TRBV4-2
CDR3: CASSRVGQAVSYEQYF; DNA: TGTGCCAGCAGCCGAGTTGGACAGGCCGTTTCCTACGAGCAGTACTTC; D: TRBD1; J: TRBJ2-7; size: -; V: TRBV3-1
CDR3: CASSNQAGLTDTQYF; DNA: TGTGCCAGCAGCAACCAAGCGGGGCTCACAGATACGCAGTATTTT; D: TRBD2; J: TRBJ2-3; size: -; V: TRBV5-5
CDR3: CASSRQGPRQPQHF; DNA: TGTGCCAGCAGCAGACAGGGCCCTCGGCAGCCCCAGCATTTT; D: TRBD1; J: TRBJ1-5; size: -; V: TRBV6-1
CDR3: CSASRGLAASGANVLTF; DNA: TGCAGTGCTAGCAGGGGACTAGCGGCCTCTGGGGCCAACGTCCTGACTTTC; D: TRBD2; J: TRBJ2-6; size: -; V: TRBV20-1
CDR3: CASTVRDQETQYF; DNA: TGTGCCAGCACCGTTAGGGACCAAGAGACCCAGTACTTC; D: -; J: TRBJ2-5; size: few; V: TRBV5-5
CDR3: CALPAVYYGYTF; DNA: TGTGCCTTACCGGCCGTTTACTATGGCTACACCTTC; D: -; J: TRBJ1-2; size: many; V: TRBV2
CDR3: CATLDGTEAFF; DNA: TGCGCCACCCTGGACGGGACTGAAGCTTTCTTT; D: -; J: TRBJ1-1; size: -; V: TRBV5-1
CDR3: CSVEGEGTEAFF; DNA: TGCAGCGTTGAAGGGGAGGGTACTGAAGCTTTCTTT; D: -; J: TRBJ1-1; size: many; V: TRBV29-1
CDR3: CASANGNQPQHF; DNA: TGTGCCAGCGCCAATGGAAATCAGCCCCAGCATTTT; D: -; J: TRBJ1-5; size: -; V: TRBV12-3/TRBV12-4
CDR3: CSVDPTSGGMTDTQYF; DNA: TGCAGCGTTGACCCGACTAGCGGGGGGATGACAGATACGCAGTATTTT; D: TRBD2; J: TRBJ2-3; size: many; V: TRBV29-1
CDR3: CASSLEGAGDEQFF; DNA: TGCGCCAGCAGCTTGGAAGGGGCCGGGGATGAGCAGTTCTTC; D: -; J: TRBJ2-1; size: -; V: TRBV5-1
CDR3: CSATIHTEAFF; DNA: TGCAGTGCTACTATACACACTGAAGCTTTCTTT; D: -; J: TRBJ1-1; size: -; V: TRBV20-1
CDR3: CSARGQGYSPLHF; DNA: TGCAGTGCTAGAGGGCAGGGTTATTCACCCCTCCACTTT; D: -; J: TRBJ1-6; size: many; V: TRBV20-1
CDR3: CASSPTWISETQYF; DNA: TGTGCCAGCAGCCCAACGTGGATCTCGGAGACCCAGTACTTC; D: -; J: TRBJ2-5; size: few; V: TRBV5-5
CDR3: CASSLHGSLNPYGYTF; DNA: TGTGCCAGCAGCCTTCATGGGTCACTGAACCCCTATGGCTACACCTTC; D: -; J: TRBJ1-2; size: -; V: TRBV14